Below, 10 T cell receptor beta chains from the same sample are listed, as sequenced in a study of cytomegalovirus exposure and HLA in healthy donors. Use of 60 Vbeta and 13 Jbeta primers characterized the PCR. Here immunoSEQ multiplex PCR was the method, and the copy in TCRdb shows in-frame clones only, minus some. This table holds under 200,000 clones, 86% found once. Sequencing was done on a sample of PBMCs. These receptors all stem from a woman aged 25 to 39 in good health and CMV-seronegative.

This chain joins TRBV27 and TRBJ2-3, with 16 bases that match TRBD2. Germline assignment: CDR1 MNHEY and CDR2 SMNVEV (reference sequence). The junction had 4 bases not matched to a gene; V was cut back by 8 bases and J by 5 bases. The length of the CDR3 is 15 residues. The CDR3 protein is CASGTSGGAGDTQYF. Written as DNA, the CDR3 is TGTGCCAGCGGGACTAGCGGGGGGGCCGGAGATACGCAGTATTTT.

This clone has only a few counts. The chain joins TRBV28 to TRBJ2-7, with 9 bases lining up with TRBD1. The V and J ends lost 4 bases and 7 bases, in that order; junction bases with no gene match: 11. CDR1 is MDHEN and CDR2 is SYDVKM in the germline V gene. This CDR3 contains 15 residues. The DNA for the CDR3 is TGTGCCAGCAGTTCTCCGGGACAGGGTTCGGGAGAGCAGTACTTC. Translated: CASSSPGQGSGEQYF.

This chain links TRBV19 with TRBJ1-2; TRBD1 matches 8 bases. Germline loops: CDR1 LNHDA, CDR2 SQIVND (reference sequence). CDR3 length: 15 amino acids. The V and J ends lost 5 bases and 7 bases, in that order; junction bases with no gene match: 12. The CDR3 protein is CASSPETGAETGYTF. The DNA of the CDR3 is TGTGCCAGTAGTCCAGAGACAGGGGCGGAAACTGGCTACACCTTC. The full variable domain, rest sourced from reference TRBV19 and TRBJ1-2, is DGGITQSPKYLFRKEGQNVTLSCEQNLNHDAMYWYRQDPGQGLRLIYYSQIVNDFQKGDIAEGYSVSREKKESFPLTVTSAQKNPTAFYLCASSPETGAETGYTFGSGTRLTVV.

The V and J genes are TRBV28 and TRBJ1-2; D gene ambiguous. The V gene's germline CDR1 is MDHEN and CDR2 SYDVKM. Trimming stripped 4 bases from V and 3 bases from J, with 12 bases between. CDR3 size: 14 residues. The CDR3 nucleotides are TGTGCCAGCAGTTCATCCCCCATAGACTATGGCTACACCTTC. Its translation is CASSSSPIDYGYTF.

This chain links TRBV11-2 with TRBJ2-1; TRBD2 is a possible D gene (6 bases). Trimming shortened V by 5 bases and J by 9 bases, and 14 bases separated the two germline ends. In germline, CDR1 is SGHAT, CDR2 FQNNGV. The CDR3 consists of 13 residues. The CDR3 region is CASSPGALGEQFF. In nucleotides, the CDR3 is TGTGCCAGCAGCCCGGGAGCCCTCGGTGAGCAGTTCTTC.

J is TRBJ1-1 and V is TRBV6-1, with TRBD1 matching over 9 bases. The germline gives CDR1 MNHNS, CDR2 SASEGT. V shed 6 bases, J shed 4 bases, and the junction held 3 bases outside the gene matches. The CDR3 is 13 amino acids. The CDR3: CASRGTGTTEAFF. DNA of the CDR3: TGTGCCAGCAGAGGGACAGGGACCACTGAAGCTTTCTTT.

This clone was seen more than once but under ten times. The rearrangement uses TRBV7-9 and TRBJ1-1; no clear D. Trimming removed 5 bases from V and 2 bases from J, with 12 bases in between. This CDR3 region has 14 residues. Germline V gene data show CDR1 as SEHNR and CDR2 as FQNEAQ (reference sequence). CDR3 region: CASSQLVPNTEAFF. In DNA form, the CDR3 reads TGTGCCAGCAGCCAATTAGTGCCCAACACTGAAGCTTTCTTT.

The chain couples TRBV5-6 to TRBJ2-7; D possibly corresponds to TRBD2 (5 bases). Trimming shortened V by 0 bases and J by 0 bases, and 13 bases separated the two germline ends. There are 16 residues in the CDR3. Germline V gene data show CDR1 as SGHDT and CDR2 as YYEEEE. The CDR3 loop is CASSLGGGLGSYEQYF. The CDR3 region has the DNA TGTGCCAGCAGCTTGGGTGGAGGATTGGGCTCCTACGAGCAGTACTTC.

V is TRBV7-2 and J is TRBJ2-7; possible D gene TRBD1, 6 bases. Trimming left V 5 bases short and J 0 bases short, with 11 bases between. This CDR3 is 14 amino acids long. Germline CDR1 is SGHTA and CDR2 is FQGNSA. CDR3 bases: TGTGCCAGCAGCCTGTGGACAGTCTCCTACGAGCAGTACTTC. It yields the protein CASSLWTVSYEQYF.

The chain employs TRBV27 and TRBJ2-7, with 7 bases matching TRBD1. The V segment lost 4 bases and the J segment 7 bases; nucleotides outside the gene matches: 10. From germline, CDR1 is MNHEY and CDR2 SMNVEV (reference sequence). The CDR3 spans 14 residues. CDR3 in amino acids: CASSSRRGPQEQYF. The CDR3 DNA sequence: TGTGCCAGCAGTTCGAGAAGGGGGCCTCAAGAGCAGTACTTC.